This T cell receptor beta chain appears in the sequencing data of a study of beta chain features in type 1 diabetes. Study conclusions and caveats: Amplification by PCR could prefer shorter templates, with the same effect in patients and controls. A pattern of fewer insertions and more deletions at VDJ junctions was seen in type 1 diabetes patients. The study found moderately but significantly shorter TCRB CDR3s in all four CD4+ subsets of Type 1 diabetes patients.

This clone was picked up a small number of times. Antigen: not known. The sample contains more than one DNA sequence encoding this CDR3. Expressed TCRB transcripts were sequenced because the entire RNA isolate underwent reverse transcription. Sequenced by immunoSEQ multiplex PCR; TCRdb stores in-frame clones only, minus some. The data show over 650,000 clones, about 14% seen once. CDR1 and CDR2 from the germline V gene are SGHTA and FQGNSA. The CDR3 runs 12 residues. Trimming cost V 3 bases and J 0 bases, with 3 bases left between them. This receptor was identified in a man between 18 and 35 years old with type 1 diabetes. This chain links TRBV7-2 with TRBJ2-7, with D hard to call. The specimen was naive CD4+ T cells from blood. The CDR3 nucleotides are TGTGCCAGCAGCTTGAGCTCCTACGAGCAGTACTTC. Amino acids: CASSLSSYEQYF.